The present T cell receptor beta chain was sequenced within a study of blood T cells in healthy people across ages. Study-wide findings and caveats: Using unsorted PBMCs precluded a conclusive naive versus antigen-experienced comparison.

The CDR3 contains 14 residues. Germline trimming cut 4 bases from V and 2 bases from J; bases unmatched to any gene: 3. Germline V lookup: CDR1 SQVTM, CDR2 ANQGSEA. Primed by a sample-barcoded 5' primer and a J-beta primer mix, a second PCR proceeded for about 6 to 12 cycles. TCRdb independently ran MiXCR on the 5' RACE reads; one entry per CDR3 protein. The table shows approximately 800,000 distinct CDR3 sequences, with around 24% occurring only once. Points on this clonotype: Its cognate antigen is unknown.

This same sample was also taken into another study, of T cells of mothers and their children.

The V gene is TRBV29-1, the J gene TRBJ2-3; 10 bases align to TRBD2. Sequenced sample: blood. This TCR derives from a boy aged 10-17 years in good health. CDR3 sequence reads: CSVALAGLTDTQYF. The DNA of the CDR3 is TGCAGCGTTGCACTAGCGGGGCTCACAGATACGCAGTATTTT.